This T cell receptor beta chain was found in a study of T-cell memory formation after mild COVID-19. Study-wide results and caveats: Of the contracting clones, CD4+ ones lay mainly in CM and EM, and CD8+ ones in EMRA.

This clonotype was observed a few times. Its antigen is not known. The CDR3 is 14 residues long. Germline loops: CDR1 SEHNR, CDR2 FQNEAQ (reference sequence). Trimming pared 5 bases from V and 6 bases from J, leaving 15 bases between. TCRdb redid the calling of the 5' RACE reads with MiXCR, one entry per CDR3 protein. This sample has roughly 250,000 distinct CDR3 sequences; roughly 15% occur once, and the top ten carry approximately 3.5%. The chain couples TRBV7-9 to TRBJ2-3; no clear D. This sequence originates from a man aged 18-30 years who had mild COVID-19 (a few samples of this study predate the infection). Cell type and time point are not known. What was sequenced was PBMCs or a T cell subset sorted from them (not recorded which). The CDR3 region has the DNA TGTGCCAGCAGCCAGAACATTTGGTCGGATACGCAGTATTTT. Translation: CASSQNIWSDTQYF. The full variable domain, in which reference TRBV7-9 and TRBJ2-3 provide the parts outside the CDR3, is DTGVSQNPRHKITKRGQNVTFRCDPISEHNRLYWYRQTLGQGPEFLTYFQNEAQLEKSRLLSDRFSAERPKGSFSTLEIQRTEQGDSAMYLCASSQNIWSDTQYFGPGTRLTVL.